This entry lists 21 T cell receptor beta chains sequenced from one sample in a study of blood T cell repertoires in COVID-19. Data came from immunoSEQ multiplex PCR; TCRdb stores just in-frame clones and leaves some out. The sample includes roughly 150,000 clones, 82% seen only once; the top ten take over 15%. Specimen: PBMCs or T cells enriched from blood (not recorded which). The receptors were gathered from a man in his fifties or sixties who had recovered from COVID-19.

V and J are TRBV27 and TRBJ2-7, with unresolved D. There are 13 residues in the CDR3. Trimming took 4 bases from V and 2 from J, leaving 9 bases between them. Germline V lookup: CDR1 MNHEY, CDR2 SMNVEV (reference sequence). The CDR3 DNA reads TGTGCCAGCAGTTCGGGTTTTACCTACGAGCAGTACTTC. Protein: CASSSGFTYEQYF.

The chain recombines TRBV5-1 with TRBJ1-1; TRBD1 matches at 12 bases. V lost 4 bases to trimming and J lost 5 bases; unmatched junction nucleotides: 6. The CDR3 is made up of 15 amino acids. CDR1 is SGHRS and CDR2 is YFSETQ in the germline V gene. The CDR3 nucleotides are TGCGCCAGCAGCCCCGCGGGACAGGGGGCAACTGAAGCTTTCTTT. Translation gives CASSPAGQGATEAFF.

V is TRBV4-1 and J is TRBJ2-3; 11 nucleotides agree with TRBD2. The CDR3 runs to 16 residues. Germline CDR1 is MGHRA and CDR2 is YSYEKL. The trim removed 4 bases at V and 0 bases at J, leaving 3 bases unmatched. CDR3 amino acids: CASSLTSGGSTDTQYF. The CDR3 DNA sequence: TGCGCCAGCAGCCTAACTAGCGGGGGAAGCACAGATACGCAGTATTTT.

This chain uses TRBV19 with TRBJ2-5; D is undetermined. Germline CDR1 is LNHDA and CDR2 is SQIVND (reference sequence). V lost 10 bases and J 3 bases, leaving 9 bases between the germline ends. This CDR3 has 11 residues. The CDR3 sequence is CATIEEETQYF. In DNA form, the CDR3 reads TGTGCCACCATAGAGGAAGAGACCCAGTACTTC.

The V gene is TRBV20-1, the J gene TRBJ1-4; a weak D match, TRBD1 (6 bases). CDR3 size: 14 residues. Trimming removed 3 bases at V and 8 bases at J, with 16 bases between. Germline V gene sequence: CDR1 DFQATT, CDR2 SNEGSKA (reference sequence). CDR3 in DNA: TGCAGTGCTAGTAAACAGGGAGCATGGGAAAAACTGTTTTTT. It translates to CSASKQGAWEKLFF.

This clone has at least ten counts. The identical CDR3 is also encoded by other nucleotide sequences in the sample. The V call is TRBV6-5, the J call TRBJ2-7; 10 bases line up with TRBD1. The germline gives CDR1 MNHEY, CDR2 SVGAGI. CDR3 length: 15 amino acids. J lost 4 bases, V lost 4 bases, and 7 bases had no gene match. CDR3 DNA: TGTGCCAGCAGTTCCAGATCGGGACAGGGGTACGAGCAGTACTTC. Residues: CASSSRSGQGYEQYF.

V usage is TRBV7-8 and J usage is TRBJ2-7, with 8 bases identical to TRBD1. Trimming removed 5 bases from V and 5 bases from J; junction bases left unmatched: 11. This CDR3 contains 15 residues. Germline V gene data show CDR1 as SGHVS and CDR2 as FQNEAQ. The CDR3 coding sequence is TGTGCCAGCAGCCCCGGACAGGGAAATAGGAACGAGCAGTACTTC. It translates to CASSPGQGNRNEQYF.

The chain couples TRBV28 to TRBJ1-6; D is unresolved. V lost 3 bases, J lost 8 bases, and 11 bases lay in between. Germline lookup yields CDR1 MDHEN and CDR2 SYDVKM. This CDR3 contains 14 residues. Here the CDR3 reads CASSFSVSYSPLHF. The DNA for the CDR3 is TGTGCCAGCAGTTTCTCGGTCTCTTATTCACCCCTCCACTTT. The full variable domain, its missing parts supplied by reference TRBV28 and TRBJ1-6, is DVKVTQSSRYLVKRTGEKVFLECVQDMDHENMFWYRQDPGLGLRLIYFSYDVKMKEKGDIPEGYSVSREKKERFSLILESASTNQTSMYLCASSFSVSYSPLHFGNGTRLTVT.

The J gene is TRBJ2-5, the V gene TRBV29-1; 9 positions match TRBD1. The V gene end was trimmed by 3 bases and the J gene end by 1 base; junction bases not matched to a gene: 3. The CDR3 spans 14 residues. Germline-derived CDR1 and CDR2 are SQVTM and ANQGSEA. CDR3 amino acids: CSVDGTGRQETQYF. The CDR3 region has the DNA TGCAGCGTTGATGGGACAGGGCGCCAAGAGACCCAGTACTTC.

V usage is TRBV12-5 and J usage is TRBJ2-5; 8 positions agree with TRBD2. CDR1 LGHNT and CDR2 FRNRAP come from the germline V gene. The trim removed 5 bases at V and 4 bases at J, leaving 6 bases unmatched. There are 14 residues in the CDR3. Written as DNA, the CDR3 is TGTGCTAGTGGTCCCAGCGGGAGTGGAGAGACCCAGTACTTC. This encodes CASGPSGSGETQYF.

This clone was detected only once. The rearrangement links TRBV24-1 to TRBJ2-3; 13 bases map to TRBD2. Germline CDR1 is KGHDR and CDR2 is SFDVKD. J lost 2 bases, V lost 7 bases, and 14 bases had no gene match. This CDR3 region has 19 residues. This chain's CDR3 is CATRPQPGLAGAHTDTQYF. CDR3 coding DNA: TGTGCCACCAGACCCCAGCCCGGACTAGCGGGGGCCCACACAGATACGCAGTATTTT.

This clone was observed a single time. This chain uses TRBV7-3 with TRBJ1-2, with D perhaps matching TRBD1 (6 bases). CDR1 and CDR2 from the germline V gene are SGHTA and FQGTGA. Trimming removed 5 bases at V and 6 bases at J, with 19 bases between. This CDR3 has 15 residues. CDR3 in DNA: TGTGCCAGCAGCCCCAGCGGGGGGCGGTCGAATGGCTACACCTTC. Its translation is CASSPSGGRSNGYTF.

In this sample, this clone turned up a few times. The V call is TRBV7-9, the J call TRBJ1-3; D call uncertain. Germline CDR1 is SEHNR and CDR2 is FQNEAQ (reference sequence). V lost 1 base, J lost 3 bases, and 13 bases lay in between. This CDR3 comprises 16 residues. The CDR3 here is CASSLVTAPYGNTIYF. CDR3 sequence (DNA): TGTGCCAGCAGCTTAGTTACAGCCCCTTATGGAAACACCATATATTTT. The full variable domain, rest sourced from reference TRBV7-9 and TRBJ1-3, is DTGVSQNPRHKITKRGQNVTFRCDPISEHNRLYWYRQTLGQGPEFLTYFQNEAQLEKSRLLSDRFSAERPKGSFSTLEIQRTEQGDSAMYLCASSLVTAPYGNTIYFGEGSWLTVV.

V gene TRBV3-1 (or the pseudogene TRBV3-2) combines with J gene TRBJ2-3; TRBD2 aligns across 12 bases. The germline gives CDR1 LGHDT, CDR2 YNNKEL (reference sequence). The CDR3 length is 15 residues. Trimming cost V 3 bases and J 4 bases; bases outside gene matches: 2. CDR3 region: CASSQASGGADTQYF. The CDR3 DNA reads as TGTGCCAGCAGCCAGGCTAGCGGGGGGGCAGATACGCAGTATTTT.

The genes are TRBV7-2 and TRBJ1-5; the D gene is possibly TRBD1 (5 bases). The length of the CDR3 is 16 residues. The V gene's germline CDR1 is SGHTA and CDR2 FQGNSA. V lost 2 bases and J 1 base, leaving 12 bases between the germline ends. The CDR3 DNA reads TGTGCCAGCAGCTTATCCCAACGGGGGAGCAATCAGCCCCAGCATTTT. Encoded protein: CASSLSQRGSNQPQHF.

In this sample, this clone turned up a few times. The rearrangement links TRBV7-8 to TRBJ2-3; D possibly corresponds to TRBD2 (5 bases). CDR1 is SGHVS, CDR2 FQNEAQ, per germline. The CDR3 length is 15 residues. V shed 1 base and J shed 3 bases, with 11 bases lying between them. The CDR3 DNA reads TGTGCCAGCAGCTTAGGTGGGAGCGCAACAGATACGCAGTATTTT. Its translation: CASSLGGSATDTQYF.

The CDR3: CASGMAGTGELFF. The CDR3 DNA reads as TGTGCCAGCGGGATGGCGGGCACCGGGGAGCTGTTTTTT. The chain couples TRBV7-3 to TRBJ2-2, with D maybe TRBD2 (5 bases). Trimming removed 8 bases at V and 4 bases at J, with 11 bases between. Germline CDR1 reads SGHTA; CDR2 reads FQGTGA. The CDR3 sequence is 13 residues long.

The rearrangement joins TRBV7-3 to TRBJ1-1, with no clear D. The germline V gene encodes CDR1 SGHTA and CDR2 FQGTGA. V lost 1 base and J 4 bases, leaving 7 bases between the germline ends. CDR3 length: 13 amino acids. The CDR3 protein is CASSLSVLTEAFF. In DNA, the CDR3 is TGTGCCAGCAGCTTAAGTGTCCTCACTGAAGCTTTCTTT.

The rearrangement links TRBV3-1 (or the pseudogene TRBV3-2) to TRBJ2-3; 13 nucleotides match TRBD2. V lost 5 bases and J lost 1; bases outside the gene matches: 12. Per germline, CDR1 LGHDT and CDR2 YNNKEL (reference sequence). The length of the CDR3 is 19 residues. The CDR3: CASSSLGLAGEGGTDTQYF. The CDR3 region has the DNA TGTGCCAGCAGCTCACTCGGACTAGCGGGAGAGGGCGGCACAGATACGCAGTATTTT.

This clone was counted ten times or more. The chain links TRBV9 to TRBJ2-7; 7 bases fit TRBD2. The V segment lost 4 bases and the J segment 7 bases; nucleotides outside the gene matches: 8. Germline-derived CDR1 and CDR2 are SGDLS and YYNGEE. The CDR3 is made up of 13 amino acids. The CDR3 here is CASSFTSVGEQYF. The CDR3 DNA is TGTGCCAGCAGCTTCACTAGCGTGGGGGAGCAGTACTTC. The variable domain in full, completed from reference TRBV9 and TRBJ2-7, reads DSGVTQTPKHLITATGQRVTLRCSPRSGDLSVYWYQQSLDQGLQFLIQYYNGEERAKGNILERFSAQQFPDLHSELNLSSLELGDSALYFCASSFTSVGEQYFGPGTRLTVT.

The CDR3: CSASSPGYGYTF. The CDR3 nucleotides are TGCAGTGCTAGTTCGCCCGGCTATGGCTACACCTTC. The rearrangement links TRBV20-1 to TRBJ1-2; D gene ambiguous. Germline V gene sequence: CDR1 DFQATT, CDR2 SNEGSKA (reference sequence). This CDR3 comprises 12 residues. V shed 3 bases and J shed 4 bases, with 9 bases lying between them.